This TCR beta chain is from a study of T-cell memory formation after mild COVID-19. Study at large: The study found TCR clusters largely donor specific.

The CDR3 has 10 amino acids. The germline V gene has CDR1 WSHSY and CDR2 SAAADI. V gave up 6 bases and J gave up 1 base, with 0 bases separating them. TCRdb reanalysed the 5' RACE reads using MiXCR and keeps one entry per CDR3 protein. The sample consists of fewer than 350,000 distinct CDR3 sequences, about a sixth of them appearing once. This clonotype was seen at least ten times. Sequenced sample: PBMCs or a T cell subset sorted from them (not recorded which). The TCR originated in a man aged 18 to 35 who had mild COVID-19 (a few samples of this study predate the infection). Cell type and time point are not known. The V and J genes are TRBV10-2 and TRBJ1-1; D uncertain. This CDR3 is CASRNTEAFF. The CDR3 nucleotides read TGCGCCAGCAGGAACACTGAAGCTTTCTTT.